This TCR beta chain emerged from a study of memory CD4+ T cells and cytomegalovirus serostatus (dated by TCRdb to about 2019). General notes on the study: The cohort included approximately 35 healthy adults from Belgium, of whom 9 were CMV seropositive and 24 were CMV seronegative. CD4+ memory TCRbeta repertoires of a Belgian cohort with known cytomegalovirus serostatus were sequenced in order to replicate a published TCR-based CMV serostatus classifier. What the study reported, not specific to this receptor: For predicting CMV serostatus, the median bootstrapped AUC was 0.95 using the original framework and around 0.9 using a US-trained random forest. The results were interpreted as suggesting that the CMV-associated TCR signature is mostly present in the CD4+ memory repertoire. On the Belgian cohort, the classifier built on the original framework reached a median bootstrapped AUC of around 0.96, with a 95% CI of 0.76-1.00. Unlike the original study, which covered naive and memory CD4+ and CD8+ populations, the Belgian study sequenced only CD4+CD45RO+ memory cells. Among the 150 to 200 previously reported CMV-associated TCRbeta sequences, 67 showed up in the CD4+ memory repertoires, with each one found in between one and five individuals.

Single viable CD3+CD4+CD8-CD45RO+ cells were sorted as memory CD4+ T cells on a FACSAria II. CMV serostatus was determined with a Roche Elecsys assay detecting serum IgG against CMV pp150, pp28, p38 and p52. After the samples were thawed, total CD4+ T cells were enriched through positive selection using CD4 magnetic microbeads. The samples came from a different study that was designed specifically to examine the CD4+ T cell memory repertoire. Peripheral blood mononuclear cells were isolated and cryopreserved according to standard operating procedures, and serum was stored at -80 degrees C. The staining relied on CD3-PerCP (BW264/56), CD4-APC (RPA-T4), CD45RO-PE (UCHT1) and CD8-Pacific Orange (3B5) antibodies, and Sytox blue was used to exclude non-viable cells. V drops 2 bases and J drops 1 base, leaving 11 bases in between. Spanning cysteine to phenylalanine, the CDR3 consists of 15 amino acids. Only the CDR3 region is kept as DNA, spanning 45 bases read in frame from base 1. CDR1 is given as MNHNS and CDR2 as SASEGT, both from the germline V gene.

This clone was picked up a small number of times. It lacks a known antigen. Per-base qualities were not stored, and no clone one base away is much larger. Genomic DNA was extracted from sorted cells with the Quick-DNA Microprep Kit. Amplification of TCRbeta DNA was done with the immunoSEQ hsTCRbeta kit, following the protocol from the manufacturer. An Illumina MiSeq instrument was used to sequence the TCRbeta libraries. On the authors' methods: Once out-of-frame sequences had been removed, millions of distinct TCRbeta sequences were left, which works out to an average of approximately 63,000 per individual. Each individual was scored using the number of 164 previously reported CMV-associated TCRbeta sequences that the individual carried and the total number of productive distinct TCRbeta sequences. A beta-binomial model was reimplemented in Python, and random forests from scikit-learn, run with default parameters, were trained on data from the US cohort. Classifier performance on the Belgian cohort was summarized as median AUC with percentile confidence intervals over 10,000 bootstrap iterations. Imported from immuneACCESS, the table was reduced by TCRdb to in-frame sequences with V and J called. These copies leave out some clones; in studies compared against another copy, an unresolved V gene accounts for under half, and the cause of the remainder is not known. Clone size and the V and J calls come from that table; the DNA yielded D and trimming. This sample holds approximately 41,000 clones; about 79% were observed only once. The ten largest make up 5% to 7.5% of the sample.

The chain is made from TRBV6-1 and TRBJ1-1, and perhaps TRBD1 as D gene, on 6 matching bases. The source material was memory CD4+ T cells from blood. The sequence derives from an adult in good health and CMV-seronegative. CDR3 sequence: CASSEQGRGNTEAFF. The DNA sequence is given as TGTGCCAGCAGTGAACAGGGGAGGGGGAACACTGAAGCTTTCTTT.